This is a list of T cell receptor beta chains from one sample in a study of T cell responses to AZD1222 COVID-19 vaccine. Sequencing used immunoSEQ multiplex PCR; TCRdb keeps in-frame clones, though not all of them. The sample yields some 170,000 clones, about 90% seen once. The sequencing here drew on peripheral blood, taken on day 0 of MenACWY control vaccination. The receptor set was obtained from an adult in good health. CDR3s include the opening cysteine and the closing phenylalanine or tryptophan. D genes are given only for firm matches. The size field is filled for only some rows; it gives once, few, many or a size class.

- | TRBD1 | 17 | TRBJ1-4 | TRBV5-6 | CASSETLNRGREEKLFF | TGTGCCAGCAGCGAAACACTGAACAGGGGGCGCGAAGAAAAACTGTTTTTT
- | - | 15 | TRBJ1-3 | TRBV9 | CASSVAGDSGNTIYF | TGTGCCAGCAGCGTAGCGGGGGACTCTGGAAACACCATATATTTT
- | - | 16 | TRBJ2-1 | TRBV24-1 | CATSDLRTSSYNEQFF | TGTGCCACCAGTGATCTTCGAACCAGCTCCTACAATGAGCAGTTCTTC
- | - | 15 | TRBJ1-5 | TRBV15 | CAPGWQAYSNQPQHF | TGTGCCCCTGGCTGGCAGGCATATAGCAATCAGCCCCAGCATTTT
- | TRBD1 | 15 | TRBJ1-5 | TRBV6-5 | CASSTDRDRNQPQHF | TGTGCCAGCAGCACTGACAGGGATAGGAATCAGCCCCAGCATTTT
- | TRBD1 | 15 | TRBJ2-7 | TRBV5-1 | CASSLTGVGGYEQYF | TGCGCCAGCAGCTTGACAGGGGTAGGGGGCTACGAGCAGTACTTC
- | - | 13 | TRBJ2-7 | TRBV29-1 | CSAAAGFSYEQYF | TGCAGCGCCGCGGCCGGGTTTTCCTACGAGCAGTACTTC
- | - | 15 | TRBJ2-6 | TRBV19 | CASRNRASGANVLTF | TGTGCCAGTAGGAACAGGGCCTCTGGGGCCAACGTCCTGACTTTC
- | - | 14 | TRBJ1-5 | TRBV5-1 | CASSLPEAGQPQHF | TGCGCCAGCAGCCTCCCCGAGGCTGGGCAGCCCCAGCATTTT
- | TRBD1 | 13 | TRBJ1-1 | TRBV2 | CASSEGQGTEAFF | TGTGCCAGCAGTGAGGGACAGGGAACTGAAGCTTTCTTT
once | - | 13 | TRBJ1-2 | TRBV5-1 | CASSEEEGGGYTF | TGCGCCAGCAGCGAGGAGGAGGGTGGAGGCTACACCTTC
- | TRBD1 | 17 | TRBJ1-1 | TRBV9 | CASSGGQGHLLNTEAFF | TGTGCCAGCAGCGGAGGACAGGGGCATCTGTTGAACACTGAAGCTTTCTTT
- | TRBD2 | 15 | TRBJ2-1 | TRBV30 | CAWSGLAGVYNEQFF | TGTGCCTGGAGTGGGTTAGCGGGGGTCTACAATGAGCAGTTCTTC
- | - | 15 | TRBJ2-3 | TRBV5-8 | CASSLGTATYDTQYF | TGTGCCAGCAGCTTAGGGACGGCGACCTATGATACGCAGTATTTT
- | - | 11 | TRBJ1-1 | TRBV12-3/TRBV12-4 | CASSLGGGAFF | TGTGCCAGCAGTTTAGGGGGTGGGGCTTTCTTT
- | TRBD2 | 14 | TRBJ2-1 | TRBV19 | CASSILAGLNEQFF | TGTGCCAGTAGTATACTAGCGGGACTCAATGAGCAGTTCTTC
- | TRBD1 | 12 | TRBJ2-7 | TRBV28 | CASTRQGYEQYF | TGTGCCAGCACCCGACAGGGCTACGAGCAGTACTTC
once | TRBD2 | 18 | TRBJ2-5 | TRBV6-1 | CASSEATSGRAGRETQYF | TGTGCCAGCAGTGAAGCAACTAGCGGGAGGGCTGGGAGGGAGACCCAGTACTTC
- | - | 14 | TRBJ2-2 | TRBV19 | CATRWGTATGELFF | TGTGCCACCCGATGGGGCACTGCAACCGGGGAGCTGTTTTTT
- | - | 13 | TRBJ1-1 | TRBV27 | CASSLTKDTEAFF | TGTGCCAGCAGTTTAACGAAGGACACTGAAGCTTTCTTT
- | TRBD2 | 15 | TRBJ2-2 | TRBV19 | CASSISSGKGGELFF | TGTGCCAGTAGTATTTCAAGCGGGAAAGGCGGGGAGCTGTTTTTT
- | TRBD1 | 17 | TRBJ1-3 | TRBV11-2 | CASSLRRTGASGNTIYF | TGTGCCAGCAGCTTAAGAAGAACAGGGGCCTCTGGAAACACCATATATTTT
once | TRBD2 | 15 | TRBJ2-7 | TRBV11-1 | CASSLTSGSSYEQYF | TGTGCCAGCAGCTTAACTAGCGGGAGCTCCTACGAGCAGTACTTC
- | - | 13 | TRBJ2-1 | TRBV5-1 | CASSTGLDNEQFF | TGCGCCAGCAGCACGGGACTTGACAATGAGCAGTTCTTC
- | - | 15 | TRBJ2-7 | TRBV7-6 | CASGGNGPSSYEQYF | TGTGCCAGCGGGGGCAACGGCCCCAGCTCCTACGAGCAGTACTTC
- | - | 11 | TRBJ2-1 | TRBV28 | CASSLYNEQFF | TGTGCCAGCAGCCTTTACAATGAGCAGTTCTTC
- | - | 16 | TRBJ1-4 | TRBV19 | CASTVQGRVSNEKLFF | TGTGCCAGTACCGTACAGGGAAGGGTCTCTAATGAAAAACTGTTTTTT
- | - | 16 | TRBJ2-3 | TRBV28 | CASSSLYRRGTDTQYF | TGTGCCAGCAGTTCCCTGTACCGACGGGGGACAGATACGCAGTATTTT
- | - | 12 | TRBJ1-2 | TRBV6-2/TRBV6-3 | CASSRPRTGYTF | TGTGCCAGCAGCCGACCTCGGACGGGCTACACCTTC
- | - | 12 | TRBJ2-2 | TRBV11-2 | CASSFSPGELFF | TGTGCCAGCAGCTTCAGTCCCGGGGAGCTGTTTTTT
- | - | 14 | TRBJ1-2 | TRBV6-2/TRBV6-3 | CASSYDSYNYGYTF | TGTGCCAGCAGTTACGACAGTTATAACTATGGCTACACCTTC
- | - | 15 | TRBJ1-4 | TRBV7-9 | CASRPQEKPREKLFF | TGTGCCAGCAGGCCGCAAGAAAAACCTAGGGAAAAACTGTTTTTT
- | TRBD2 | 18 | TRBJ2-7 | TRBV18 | CASSPENFAGGSENEQYF | TGTGCCAGCTCACCAGAGAATTTTGCGGGAGGGTCGGAGAACGAGCAGTACTTC
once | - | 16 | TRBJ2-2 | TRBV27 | CASSLWGGFNTGELFF | TGTGCCAGCAGTTTATGGGGGGGCTTCAACACCGGGGAGCTGTTTTTT
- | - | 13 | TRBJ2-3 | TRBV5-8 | CASALQRVDTQYF | TGTGCCAGCGCCCTACAGAGGGTGGATACGCAGTATTTT
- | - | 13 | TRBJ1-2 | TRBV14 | CASSQDGNYGYTF | TGTGCCAGCAGCCAAGACGGTAACTATGGCTACACCTTC
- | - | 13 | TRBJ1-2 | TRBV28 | CASSFPHVEGYTF | TGTGCCAGCAGTTTTCCACATGTAGAGGGCTACACCTTC
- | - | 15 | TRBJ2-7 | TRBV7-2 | CASSLTDQVYYEQYF | TGTGCCAGCAGCTTAACTGACCAGGTCTACTACGAGCAGTACTTC
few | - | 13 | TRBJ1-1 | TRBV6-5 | CASSYLGGTEAFF | TGTGCCAGCAGTTACTTGGGGGGCACTGAAGCTTTCTTT
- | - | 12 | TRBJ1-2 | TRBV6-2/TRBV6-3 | CASTPSNYGYTF | TGTGCCAGCACCCCCTCTAACTATGGCTACACCTTC
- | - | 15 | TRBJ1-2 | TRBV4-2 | CASSQSLAANYGYTF | TGTGCCAGCAGCCAATCACTGGCAGCTAACTATGGCTACACCTTC
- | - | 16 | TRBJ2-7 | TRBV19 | CASSVWDTTSSYEQYF | TGTGCCAGTAGTGTTTGGGACACCACTAGCTCCTACGAGCAGTACTTC
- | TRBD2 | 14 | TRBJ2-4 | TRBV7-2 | CASSPTSGMNIQYF | TGTGCCAGCAGCCCAACTAGCGGGATGAACATTCAGTACTTC
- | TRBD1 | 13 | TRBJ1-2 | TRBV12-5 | CASGLQGAEGYTF | TGTGCTAGTGGTTTGCAGGGGGCGGAAGGCTACACCTTC
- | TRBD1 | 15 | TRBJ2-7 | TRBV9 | CASSVAVGTAYEQYF | TGTGCCAGCAGCGTAGCAGTCGGGACAGCCTACGAGCAGTACTTC
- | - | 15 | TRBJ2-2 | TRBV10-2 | CASSDALRLNGELFF | TGCGCCAGCAGTGACGCCTTGAGGCTTAACGGGGAGCTGTTTTTT
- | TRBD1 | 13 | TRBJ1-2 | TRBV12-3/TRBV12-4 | CASSFDRGGGYTF | TGTGCCAGCAGTTTCGACAGGGGAGGCGGCTACACCTTC
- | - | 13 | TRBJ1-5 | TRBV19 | CASSIRVNQPQHF | TGTGCCAGTAGTATCAGGGTCAATCAGCCCCAGCATTTT
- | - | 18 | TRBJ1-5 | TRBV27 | CASSLIIQGGLVGQPQHF | TGTGCCAGCAGTTTGATCATTCAAGGGGGTTTAGTCGGTCAGCCCCAGCATTTT
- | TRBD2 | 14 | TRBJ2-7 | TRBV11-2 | CASSLQAGSPEQYF | TGTGCCAGCAGCTTGCAAGCGGGGAGTCCCGAGCAGTACTTC